Presented here are 15 T cell receptor beta chains from one specimen sequenced in a study of CD8 T cells in ankylosing spondylitis. TCRdb fed the 5' RACE reads into MiXCR, producing one record per CDR3 protein. The data hold 100,000 to 150,000 distinct CDR3 sequences, with about a tenth observed a single time. Sequencing input: blood, either unsorted or a sorted T cell fraction (not recorded which). The source of these receptors is a male donor with ankylosing spondylitis or in good health (not recorded which).

The sample holds many counts of this clonotype. V and J are TRBV5-1 and TRBJ2-2, with a weak D call TRBD1 (6 bases). The CDR3 consists of 15 residues. Germline V gene sequence: CDR1 SGHRS, CDR2 YFSETQ. V was clipped by 3 bases and J by 1 base, with 10 bases between them. The CDR3 spells CASSWGHRNTGELFF. The DNA of the CDR3 is TGCGCCAGCAGCTGGGGACACCGGAACACCGGGGAGCTGTTTTTT.

This clonotype was observed at least ten times. J is TRBJ1-1 and V is TRBV5-1, with TRBD1 matching over 7 bases. The CDR3 has 12 amino acids. Germline CDR1 reads SGHRS; CDR2 reads YFSETQ. V lost 2 bases and J lost 11; bases outside the gene matches: 6. The CDR3 spells CASSLTGVVAFF. The CDR3 DNA reads TGCGCCAGCAGCTTAACAGGGGTAGTTGCTTTCTTT.

This clonotype has a count of ten or more. The V call is TRBV3-1, the J call TRBJ1-1; D unresolved. V shed 4 bases and J shed 3 bases, with 12 bases lying between them. Per the germline V gene, CDR1 is LGHDT and CDR2 is YNNKEL (reference sequence). The CDR3 runs 14 residues. The CDR3 protein is CASSPSGLHTEAFF. CDR3 DNA sequence: TGTGCCAGCAGCCCTAGCGGACTACACACTGAAGCTTTCTTT.

This clonotype appeared many times. CDR3 nucleotide sequence: TGTGCCAGCAGTGCCCCCGGGACAAAGGGACGCTCCTACAATGAGCAGTTCTTC. Translation: CASSAPGTKGRSYNEQFF. V and J are TRBV6-1 and TRBJ2-1, with a tentative D call TRBD1 (6 bases). Germline V gene sequence: CDR1 MNHNS, CDR2 SASEGT. This CDR3 contains 18 residues. V lost 4 bases and J 0 bases, leaving 19 bases between the germline ends.

This clonotype was counted at least ten times. The chain has TRBV5-1 and TRBJ2-3; TRBD1 matches 9 bases. V gave up 2 bases and J gave up 3 bases; unmatched junction bases: 10. This CDR3 has 17 amino acids. Germline V lookup: CDR1 SGHRS, CDR2 YFSETQ. CDR3 protein: CASSLTPGQGLTDTQYF. CDR3 coding DNA: TGCGCCAGCAGCTTAACACCGGGACAGGGTCTAACAGATACGCAGTATTTT.

This clonotype was seen at least ten times. This chain links TRBV5-1 with TRBJ2-2; no definite D call. From germline, CDR1 is SGHRS and CDR2 YFSETQ. The CDR3 runs to 14 residues. Trimming stripped 1 base from V and 6 bases from J, with 10 bases between. The CDR3 region is CASSLPRSSGELFF. The DNA for the CDR3 is TGCGCCAGCAGCTTGCCTAGGTCGTCCGGGGAGCTGTTTTTT.

This clonotype was detected ten times or more. V and J are TRBV7-2 and TRBJ2-2; D ambiguous. The CDR3 is 12 amino acids. The germline CDR1 and CDR2 sequences are SGHTA and FQGNSA. V dropped 5 bases and J dropped 3 bases, with 4 bases sitting between them. CDR3 sequence (DNA): TGTGCCAGCAGCATGCACACCGGGGAGCTGTTTTTT. Translation gives CASSMHTGELFF. The complete variable domain, with remaining parts taken from reference TRBV7-2 and TRBJ2-2, reads GAGVSQSPSNKVTEKGKDVELRCDPISGHTALYWYRQSLGQGLEFLIYFQGNSAPDKSGLPSDRFSAERTGGSVSTLTIQRTQQEDSAVYLCASSMHTGELFFGEGSRLTVL.

This clonotype occurred many times. The rearrangement uses TRBV20-1 and TRBJ2-7; possibly TRBD1 or TRBD2 for D (5 bases each). Trimming stripped 3 bases from V and 3 bases from J, with 15 bases between. The CDR3 sequence is 14 residues long. CDR1 and CDR2 from the germline V gene are DFQATT and SNEGSKA (reference sequence). CDR3 protein: CSARGSGTVYEQYF. CDR3 sequence (DNA): TGCAGTGCTAGGGGATCAGGGACCGTCTACGAGCAGTACTTC.

This clonotype was observed many times. V gene TRBV7-8 combines with J gene TRBJ2-3; 7 nucleotides match TRBD2. V dropped 6 bases and J dropped 2; count of bases not matched to a gene: 8. Germline CDR1 and CDR2: SGHVS and FQNEAQ. The CDR3 spans 15 residues. In DNA form, the CDR3 reads TGTGCCAGCAGATCGAGACTAGCCCTCACAGATACGCAGTATTTT. Translated: CASRSRLALTDTQYF.

This clonotype showed up just a few times. The chain has TRBV12-3 or TRBV12-4 and TRBJ2-3; no clear D gene. The V gene lost 3 bases and the J gene lost 6 bases, with 7 bases spanning the gap. The CDR3 is 12 amino acids. Here the CDR3 DNA reads TGTGCCAGCAGTTTTCAGGTCGATACGCAGTATTTT. This translates into CASSFQVDTQYF.

This clonotype was recorded at least ten times. The chain uses TRBV4-3 and TRBJ2-3; D not certain. V was cut by 4 bases and J by 1 base, with 12 bases left in between. The CDR3 runs to 15 residues. Germline V gene lookup returns CDR1 LGHNA and CDR2 YSLEER. The CDR3 region is CASSLDLYRTDTQYF. CDR3 in DNA: TGCGCCAGCAGCCTCGACTTGTACCGCACAGATACGCAGTATTTT.

The V call is TRBV7-2, the J call TRBJ2-3; D gene uncertain. Germline loops: CDR1 SGHTA, CDR2 FQGNSA. Trimming cost V 4 bases and J 1 base, with 9 bases left between them. This CDR3 is built from 14 residues. In nucleotides, the CDR3 is TGTGCCAGCAGCTCATTATTGGGCACAGATACGCAGTATTTT. Encoded protein: CASSSLLGTDTQYF.

This clonotype was counted at least ten times. The chain is built from TRBV27 and TRBJ2-3, with 9 nucleotides matching TRBD1. The CDR3 runs 14 residues. Germline CDR1 and CDR2: MNHEY and SMNVEV (reference sequence). The junction had 4 bases not matched to a gene; V was cut back by 3 bases and J by 6 bases. The CDR3 coding sequence is TGTGCCAGCAGTTTGGGGACAGGGTTTGATACGCAGTATTTT. It encodes CASSLGTGFDTQYF.

This clonotype was counted between two and nine times. V usage is TRBV4-3 and J usage is TRBJ2-2; the match to TRBD2 covers 9 bases. Trimming cost V 0 bases and J 5 bases; bases outside gene matches: 10. Germline V gives CDR1 LGHNA, CDR2 YSLEER. The CDR3 runs 18 residues. This chain's CDR3 is CASSQDLDSGSGTGELFF. The CDR3 bases are TGCGCCAGCAGCCAAGATCTTGATAGCGGGAGTGGTACCGGGGAGCTGTTTTTT.

This clonotype appeared a few times. This chain joins TRBV29-1 and TRBJ2-1; the match to TRBD1 covers 8 bases. CDR3 size: 12 residues. With 7 bases clipped from V and 9 bases from J, the junction kept 8 bases outside the gene matches. The germline CDR1 and CDR2 sequences are SQVTM and ANQGSEA. This CDR3 is CSGGQGVSEQFF. The CDR3 nucleotides read TGCAGCGGTGGACAGGGAGTCAGTGAGCAGTTCTTC.